The clone carrying this TCR beta chain was detected only a few times. The antigen is unknown. This sample stems from a study of T-cell reconstitution after alpha-beta-depleted transplantation in children. Findings and caveats of the study: Surviving recipient T cells and thymic progenitors underlay high day-60 TCRbeta diversity in some patients. Newly produced T cells mostly provided counts and TCRbeta diversity after one year, as hyperexpanded clones declined. As was reported, about two months after transplant, alpha-beta T cells came from several hundred expanded graft clones.

Unique molecular identifiers were built into the TCRbeta library. A single record per CDR3 protein comes from TCRdb applying MiXCR to the PCR reads. The sample contains about a million distinct CDR3 sequences, under 30% of which appear only once. The CDR3 is made up of 14 amino acids. Germline CDR1 reads SGHDT; CDR2 reads YYEEEE. Trimming shortened V by 0 bases and J by 1 base, and 7 bases separated the two germline ends. The sequence came from a boy in the first two years of life who had a stem cell transplant for SCID, so the T cells may come from the graft donor. The specimen was PBMCs, mostly from graft donor cells, collected 360 days after TCRalphabeta/CD19-depleted stem cell transplant. V and J are TRBV5-6 and TRBJ1-2; no reliable D call. The CDR3 spells CASSLGQNNYGYTF. In nucleotides, the CDR3 is TGTGCCAGCAGCTTGGGGCAGAATAACTATGGCTACACCTTC.